The rows below give T cell receptor beta chains drawn from one sample of a study of vaccination effects on CD4 cells after COVID-19. Method: immunoSEQ multiplex PCR; TCRdb's copy keeps in-frame clones and lacks some. The sample yields more than 35,000 clones, 82% seen once. No antigen is known for these receptors. Source: CD4+ T cells from PBMCs cultured without peptide, taken before COVID-19 vaccination. These receptors were taken from a human donor who received a COVID-19 vaccine. The conserved cysteine and the conserved F or W are not part of the CDR3 here.

J,length,V,CDR3
TRBJ1-6,13,TRBV6-5,ASIPRGDSNSPLH
TRBJ2-1,12,TRBV7-2,ASRNSGGNNEQF
TRBJ1-3,12,TRBV5-1,ASSPESSGNTIY
TRBJ2-1,11,TRBV10-1,ASLAAVRDEQF
TRBJ1-5,13,TRBV25-1,ASSDSGQGPQPQH
TRBJ2-3,16,TRBV7-9,ASSLGWGNSGDADTQY
TRBJ2-2,13,TRBV7-8,ASRSIGPNTGELF
TRBJ2-5,13,TRBV30,AWSRDRPHQETQY
TRBJ1-3,14,TRBV18,ASSPRVESSGNTIY
TRBJ2-5,12,TRBV5-8,ASSARTGQETQY
TRBJ2-1,11,TRBV30,AGTGRAYNEQF
TRBJ1-1,13,TRBV6-5,ASRHSPNLNTEAF
TRBJ1-1,13,TRBV24-1,ATSDSRGAGTEAF
TRBJ2-5,13,TRBV7-9,ASSLAVRVRETQY
TRBJ2-2,12,TRBV9,ASSVGLAPGELF
TRBJ1-5,13,TRBV7-2,ASSLVVRSNQPQH
TRBJ2-4,12,TRBV19,ASSIGQVVDIQY
TRBJ2-2,14,TRBV5-1,ASSLAGQPNTGELF
TRBJ2-1,13,TRBV5-1,ASSSRDRVSDEQF
TRBJ1-4,12,TRBV5-1,ASSLKVNDEKLF
TRBJ1-1,13,TRBV5-1,ASSAKHRGRTEAF
TRBJ1-4,17,TRBV4-1,ASSLVDWDSVSGNEKLF
TRBJ1-1,11,TRBV11-2,ASSLTENTEAF
TRBJ1-2,14,TRBV4-1,ASSQDIRGARNGYT
TRBJ2-3,15,TRBV4-3,ASSLEPTGGRADTQY
TRBJ1-4,13,TRBV18,ASSRGQGTNEKLF
TRBJ2-1,11,TRBV7-2,ASSQDRVREQF
TRBJ1-1,12,TRBV7-9,ASSLGTANTEAF
TRBJ1-2,16,TRBV14,ASSQDRFWGGGNYGYT
TRBJ1-6,12,TRBV7-8,ASSPGQGGSPLH
TRBJ2-5,13,TRBV30,AWSAGLAGRETQY
TRBJ2-5,12,TRBV4-3,ASSQRVGQETQY
TRBJ1-5,9,TRBV28,ASSANQPQH
TRBJ2-2,12,TRBV4-3,ASSPERGGGELF
TRBJ1-2,11,TRBV6-4,ASSGAGGRGYT
TRBJ2-5,14,TRBV4-1,ASSLGAGGNQETQY
TRBJ1-2,14,TRBV5-6,ASSLVGQITNYGYT
TRBJ1-5,16,TRBV6-2/TRBV6-3,ASSKNRGGSGGNQPQH
TRBJ1-4,14,TRBV5-1,ASSRGGRTTNEKLF
TRBJ1-2,12,TRBV5-1,ASSLSPFNYGYT
TRBJ2-3,13,TRBV16,ASSSDRVPTDTQY
TRBJ1-2,10,TRBV12-3/TRBV12-4,ASLIGGLGYT